Listed below are T cell receptor beta chains from one sample, sequenced in a study of T cell repertoires in cytomegalovirus infection. Using its own MiXCR run on the reads, TCRdb lists one record per CDR3 protein. The data contain under 350,000 distinct CDR3 sequences, 22% of them singletons. These receptors have no known antigen. Sequenced here: cultured PBMCs, sampled from culture after CMV antigen stimulation. The receptors here all came from a human donor in good health (CMV status not recorded). Some clones in this sample may be carry-over from other donors' samples. Both conserved end residues are part of each CDR3. The D gene is left open where the match is weak. Not every row has a clone size; where given, it reads once, few, many or a size class.

abundance: many
d_gene: -
v_gene: TRBV7-6
j_gene: TRBJ2-5
CDR3nt: TGTGCCAGCAGAGACCGGGGATGGCAAGAGACCCAGTACTTC
CDR3aa: CASRDRGWQETQYF

abundance: -
d_gene: -
v_gene: TRBV10-3
j_gene: TRBJ2-2
CDR3nt: TGTGCCATCAGGGAGAGGGAGACCGGGGAGCTGTTTTTT
CDR3aa: CAIRERETGELFF

abundance: few
d_gene: TRBD2
v_gene: TRBV11-1
j_gene: TRBJ2-3
CDR3nt: TGTGCCAGCAGCTACGAGCGGGAGACGCAGTATTTT
CDR3aa: CASSYERETQYF

abundance: -
d_gene: -
v_gene: TRBV28
j_gene: TRBJ2-1
CDR3nt: TGTGCCAGCAGATTGCAAGGAGGCGGGATCTACAATGAGCAGTTCTTC
CDR3aa: CASRLQGGGIYNEQFF

abundance: -
d_gene: TRBD2
v_gene: TRBV7-6
j_gene: TRBJ2-1
CDR3nt: TGTGCCAGCAGCTTAGATCATGGACTAGTTCTCAATGAGCAGTTCTTC
CDR3aa: CASSLDHGLVLNEQFF

abundance: -
d_gene: -
v_gene: TRBV19
j_gene: TRBJ1-2
CDR3nt: TGTGCCAGTAGTATTACACAGAACAATTACTATGGCTACACCTTC
CDR3aa: CASSITQNNYYGYTF

abundance: few
d_gene: -
v_gene: TRBV30
j_gene: TRBJ1-2
CDR3nt: TGTGCCTGGAGTGTGGACAGTAACTATGGCTACACCTTC
CDR3aa: CAWSVDSNYGYTF

abundance: few
d_gene: -
v_gene: TRBV4-2
j_gene: TRBJ1-6
CDR3nt: TGTGCCAGCAGCCAAGATAAGAGAGGTCTCCACTTT
CDR3aa: CASSQDKRGLHF

abundance: -
d_gene: -
v_gene: TRBV11-2
j_gene: TRBJ1-5
CDR3nt: TGTGCCAGCAGCACGACACCGGGTCAGCCCCAGCATTTT
CDR3aa: CASSTTPGQPQHF

abundance: few
d_gene: -
v_gene: TRBV28
j_gene: TRBJ1-3
CDR3nt: TGTGCCAGCAGTTTACAGGGTGGCTCTGGAAACACCATATATTTT
CDR3aa: CASSLQGGSGNTIYF

abundance: few
d_gene: TRBD2
v_gene: TRBV29-1
j_gene: TRBJ2-2
CDR3nt: TGCAGCGTCGTAAGCGGGAGTGGCGGGGAGCTGTTTTTT
CDR3aa: CSVVSGSGGELFF

abundance: -
d_gene: -
v_gene: TRBV20-1
j_gene: TRBJ1-6
CDR3nt: TGCAGTGCTAGAGACCCCGGGGGAGGCCATTCACCCCTCCACTTT
CDR3aa: CSARDPGGGHSPLHF

abundance: many
d_gene: -
v_gene: TRBV12-3/TRBV12-4
j_gene: TRBJ2-6
CDR3nt: TGTGCCAGCAGTTTCGGGGGCTCTGGGGCCAACGTCCTGACTTTC
CDR3aa: CASSFGGSGANVLTF

abundance: -
d_gene: -
v_gene: TRBV19
j_gene: TRBJ2-3
CDR3nt: TGTGCCAGTGGCGGCCAGCCCCCCACGGATACGCAGTATTTT
CDR3aa: CASGGQPPTDTQYF

abundance: -
d_gene: TRBD2
v_gene: TRBV12-5
j_gene: TRBJ2-2
CDR3nt: TGTGCTAGTGGTTTGGTCGAGCGGGAGTTTGGCACCGGGGAGCTGTTTTTT
CDR3aa: CASGLVEREFGTGELFF

abundance: -
d_gene: -
v_gene: TRBV6-5
j_gene: TRBJ1-4
CDR3nt: TGTGCCAGCAGGGCTATAGCTAATGAAAAACTGTTTTTT
CDR3aa: CASRAIANEKLFF

abundance: few
d_gene: -
v_gene: TRBV6-2/TRBV6-3
j_gene: TRBJ2-3
CDR3nt: TGTGCCAGCAGCCCACAGGGAGCTGCCCCAGGCACAGATACGCAGTATTTT
CDR3aa: CASSPQGAAPGTDTQYF

abundance: many
d_gene: -
v_gene: TRBV6-5
j_gene: TRBJ2-6
CDR3nt: TGTGCCAGCACCCTAACCGGGACGGTAAACTCTGGGGCCAACGTCCTGACTTTC
CDR3aa: CASTLTGTVNSGANVLTF

abundance: few
d_gene: -
v_gene: TRBV5-1
j_gene: TRBJ2-1
CDR3nt: TGCGCCAGCAGCTTGGATGTTGGGACTTACAATGAGCAGTTCTTC
CDR3aa: CASSLDVGTYNEQFF

abundance: few
d_gene: TRBD2
v_gene: TRBV18
j_gene: TRBJ2-7
CDR3nt: TGTGCCAGCTCACCACCGCTGTCTAGCGGTAGCTCCTACGAGCAGTACTTC
CDR3aa: CASSPPLSSGSSYEQYF

abundance: -
d_gene: -
v_gene: TRBV12-3/TRBV12-4
j_gene: TRBJ1-5
CDR3nt: TGTGCCAGCAGTTCTGACAGGTGGGCCCAGCATTTT
CDR3aa: CASSSDRWAQHF

abundance: many
d_gene: TRBD1
v_gene: TRBV12-3/TRBV12-4
j_gene: TRBJ2-4
CDR3nt: TGTGCCAGCAGTCCAGGACAGGACAGGGGGCAACAGTACTTC
CDR3aa: CASSPGQDRGQQYF

abundance: few
d_gene: -
v_gene: TRBV11-1
j_gene: TRBJ2-7
CDR3nt: TGTGCCAGCAGCCCACATGGGGCCAACGAGCAGTACTTC
CDR3aa: CASSPHGANEQYF

abundance: many
d_gene: -
v_gene: TRBV7-9
j_gene: TRBJ2-4
CDR3nt: TGTGCCAGCAGAGAAGGAAACAAAAACATTCAGTACTTC
CDR3aa: CASREGNKNIQYF

abundance: -
d_gene: -
v_gene: TRBV30
j_gene: TRBJ1-1
CDR3nt: TGTGCCTGGAGTGATCCCGCTGAAGCTTTCTTT
CDR3aa: CAWSDPAEAFF

abundance: few
d_gene: -
v_gene: TRBV6-2/TRBV6-3
j_gene: TRBJ1-6
CDR3nt: TGTGCCAGCAGTCCCCGAGACGGTGTCCTTTCACCCCTCCACTTT
CDR3aa: CASSPRDGVLSPLHF

abundance: many
d_gene: TRBD1
v_gene: TRBV6-5
j_gene: TRBJ1-2
CDR3nt: TGTGCCAGCAGTGCTGTTTGGGGACAGGGGGATTATGGCTACACCTTC
CDR3aa: CASSAVWGQGDYGYTF

abundance: many
d_gene: -
v_gene: TRBV7-9
j_gene: TRBJ1-3
CDR3nt: TGTGCCAGCAGCCTTTCAAACAGGGCTGGAAACACCATATATTTT
CDR3aa: CASSLSNRAGNTIYF

abundance: few
d_gene: -
v_gene: TRBV19
j_gene: TRBJ2-1
CDR3nt: TGTGCCAGTAGTGCGGGATCCGGGGGAGCCTACAATGAGCAGTTCTTC
CDR3aa: CASSAGSGGAYNEQFF

abundance: few
d_gene: -
v_gene: TRBV4-1
j_gene: TRBJ1-4
CDR3nt: TGCGCCAGCAGCCAACCATCACCGGGGATTCGGACTAATGAAAAACTGTTTTTT
CDR3aa: CASSQPSPGIRTNEKLFF

abundance: -
d_gene: TRBD2
v_gene: TRBV20-1
j_gene: TRBJ2-3
CDR3nt: TGCAGTGCCCCTGGACTAGCGGGAGGGCCAGATACGCAGTATTTT
CDR3aa: CSAPGLAGGPDTQYF

abundance: -
d_gene: -
v_gene: TRBV2
j_gene: TRBJ2-1
CDR3nt: TGTGCCAGCAGTGAATCAGGGGGGGAGTGGGTCAATGAGCAGTTCTTC
CDR3aa: CASSESGGEWVNEQFF

abundance: few
d_gene: TRBD2
v_gene: TRBV5-1
j_gene: TRBJ2-1
CDR3nt: TGCGCCAGCGGGAGGACTAGCGGGAGTAGCGTGAATGAGCAGTTCTTC
CDR3aa: CASGRTSGSSVNEQFF

abundance: few
d_gene: -
v_gene: TRBV11-2
j_gene: TRBJ1-1
CDR3nt: TGTGCCAGCAGCCCGGGAGTTTCCAAAGCTTTCTTT
CDR3aa: CASSPGVSKAFF

abundance: many
d_gene: -
v_gene: TRBV7-8
j_gene: TRBJ2-1
CDR3nt: TGTGCCAGCAGCCCTAGGGCGACGGATGGAATTGACTACAATGAGCAGTTCTTC
CDR3aa: CASSPRATDGIDYNEQFF

abundance: -
d_gene: TRBD2
v_gene: TRBV7-2
j_gene: TRBJ2-2
CDR3nt: TGTGCCAGCAGCTTGTACCCGGGACTAGCGGGAGGCACCGGGGAGCTGTTTTTT
CDR3aa: CASSLYPGLAGGTGELFF

abundance: few
d_gene: -
v_gene: TRBV10-3
j_gene: TRBJ2-3
CDR3nt: TGTGCCATCAGTGATAGAGCAGATACGCAGTATTTT
CDR3aa: CAISDRADTQYF

abundance: -
d_gene: -
v_gene: TRBV29-1
j_gene: TRBJ1-3
CDR3nt: TGCAGCGTGCGAAAGGGTGGGACCTACGGAAACACCATATATTTT
CDR3aa: CSVRKGGTYGNTIYF

abundance: few
d_gene: TRBD1
v_gene: TRBV28
j_gene: TRBJ1-6
CDR3nt: TGTGCCAGCAGTCCTCCAATGGGACAGGGATCACCCCTCCACTTT
CDR3aa: CASSPPMGQGSPLHF

abundance: many
d_gene: TRBD2
v_gene: TRBV7-8
j_gene: TRBJ2-3
CDR3nt: TGTGCCAGCAGCTTAAGGTCGGGAGGAACAGATACGCAGTATTTT
CDR3aa: CASSLRSGGTDTQYF

abundance: -
d_gene: -
v_gene: TRBV19
j_gene: TRBJ1-2
CDR3nt: TGTGCCAGCAGAAGAGACGGACTCTATGGCTACACCTTC
CDR3aa: CASRRDGLYGYTF

abundance: few
d_gene: TRBD1
v_gene: TRBV7-9
j_gene: TRBJ1-1
CDR3nt: TGTGCCAGCAGCCAGACAGGGTGGGGGATCACTGAAGCTTTCTTT
CDR3aa: CASSQTGWGITEAFF

abundance: many
d_gene: -
v_gene: TRBV12-3/TRBV12-4
j_gene: TRBJ1-1
CDR3nt: TGTGCCAGCATTTTACACTTCAGGGGTAACACTGAAGCTTTCTTT
CDR3aa: CASILHFRGNTEAFF

abundance: few
d_gene: -
v_gene: TRBV19
j_gene: TRBJ1-4
CDR3nt: TGTGCCAGTAGTAATACAGTGACAAATGAAAAACTGTTTTTT
CDR3aa: CASSNTVTNEKLFF

abundance: -
d_gene: TRBD2
v_gene: TRBV25-1
j_gene: TRBJ2-1
CDR3nt: TGTGCCAGCAGTGAATGGTCGGTCGGGACTAGCGGGGCCTGCAATGAGCAGTTCTTC
CDR3aa: CASSEWSVGTSGACNEQFF

abundance: few
d_gene: -
v_gene: TRBV6-2/TRBV6-3
j_gene: TRBJ2-5
CDR3nt: TGTGCCAGCAGTTCCCTGACAGAGTACCAAGAGACCCAGTACTTC
CDR3aa: CASSSLTEYQETQYF

abundance: few
d_gene: -
v_gene: TRBV12-3/TRBV12-4
j_gene: TRBJ2-5
CDR3nt: TGTGCCAGCAGTAGCACGACTGGGACTCGTCAAGAGACCCAGTACTTC
CDR3aa: CASSSTTGTRQETQYF

abundance: many
d_gene: -
v_gene: TRBV7-6
j_gene: TRBJ1-1
CDR3nt: TGTGCCAGCAGCTTAGCCGAAATGCGGGGAGGCACTGAAGCTTTCTTT
CDR3aa: CASSLAEMRGGTEAFF

abundance: -
d_gene: -
v_gene: TRBV6-5
j_gene: TRBJ2-2
CDR3nt: TGTGCCAGCAGTTATCAGGACAGCAACACCGGGGAGCTGTTTTTT
CDR3aa: CASSYQDSNTGELFF

abundance: few
d_gene: -
v_gene: TRBV7-7
j_gene: TRBJ2-1
CDR3nt: TGTGCCAGCAGCCCCACTCGGGTTTACAATGAGCAGTTCTTC
CDR3aa: CASSPTRVYNEQFF

abundance: few
d_gene: -
v_gene: TRBV28
j_gene: TRBJ1-2
CDR3nt: TGTGCCAGCAGTCCCCGTCCTGGAGGGGGGTTTGATGGCTACACCTTC
CDR3aa: CASSPRPGGGFDGYTF